The T cell receptor (beta chain) under discussion was sequenced for a study of T-cell memory formation after mild COVID-19. TCRdb used MiXCR to reprocess the 5' RACE reads, holding one entry per CDR3 protein. The data contain hundreds of thousands of distinct CDR3 sequences, around 28% of them singletons. Input material: PBMCs or a T cell subset sorted from them (not recorded which). The sequence was collected from an adult woman who had mild COVID-19 (a few samples of this study predate the infection). Cell type and time point are not known.

CDR3 residues: CASSLYRVQTLQNEQFF. CDR3 coding DNA: TGTGCCAGCAGTCTTTACAGGGTCCAAACTTTACAGAATGAGCAGTTCTTC. The gene calls are TRBV6-5 and TRBJ2-1; D is possibly TRBD1 (6 bases). Trimming shortened V by 5 bases and J by 7 bases, and 24 bases separated the two germline ends. The CDR3 totals 17 residues. The germline CDR1 and CDR2 sequences are MNHEY and SVGAGI.